A single sample is the source of the 30 T cell receptor beta chains below, sequenced in a study of blood T cell repertoires in COVID-19 (dated by TCRdb to 2018 to 2021). Libraries were prepared through the immunoSEQ multiplex PCR assay. What TCRdb holds here is the immuneACCESS table cut down to in-frame rearrangements. Part of the clones is not present; checked against another copy, under half of the missing clones reflect an unresolved V gene, and the others are unexplained. The sample profile shows about 180,000 clones; approximately 86% of them were found once. Roughly 9.2% of the sample rests with the top ten. The sequenced material came from peripheral blood. These receptor sequences come from a woman older than 75 with acute or convalescent COVID-19.

The genes are TRBV19 and TRBJ2-3; 8 bases fit TRBD1. The V gene end was trimmed by 6 bases and the J gene end by 6 bases; junction bases not matched to a gene: 5. CDR1 LNHDA and CDR2 SQIVND come from the germline V gene (reference sequence). This CDR3 is built from 13 residues. CDR3 sequence (DNA): TGTGCCAGTAGAGGACAGGGAGGTGATACGCAGTATTTT. Translation: CASRGQGGDTQYF. The entire variable domain, with the rest obtained from reference TRBV19 and TRBJ2-3, is as follows: DGGITQSPKYLFRKEGQNVTLSCEQNLNHDAMYWYRQDPGQGLRLIYYSQIVNDFQKGDIAEGYSVSREKKESFPLTVTSAQKNPTAFYLCASRGQGGDTQYFGPGTRLTVL.

This sequence joins TRBV19 and TRBJ1-6; TRBD1 might be the D (5 bases). This CDR3 has 13 residues. Trimming took 6 bases from V and 4 from J, leaving 7 bases between them. The germline gives CDR1 LNHDA, CDR2 SQIVND (reference sequence). CDR3 in amino acids: CASRTAYNSPLHF. As DNA, the CDR3 is TGTGCCAGTAGGACAGCTTATAATTCACCCCTCCACTTT.

This clone was counted between two and nine times. The identical CDR3 is also encoded by other nucleotide sequences in the sample. The V gene is TRBV10-3, the J gene TRBJ1-5; no firm D call. Germline CDR1 is ENHRY and CDR2 is SYGVKD. The CDR3 loop spans 16 amino acids. The V end was cut by 0 bases, the J end by 0 bases, with 9 bases between. In DNA form, the CDR3 reads TGTGCCATCAGTGAGTCGGAGGGCTCTAGCAATCAGCCCCAGCATTTT. The encoded protein is CAISESEGSSNQPQHF.

The chain couples TRBV19 to TRBJ2-2, with 8 bases fitting TRBD1. CDR1 and CDR2 (germline): LNHDA, SQIVND (reference sequence). J gave up 6 bases and V 4 bases, and 16 bases lay outside the gene matches. The CDR3 is made up of 18 amino acids. Here the CDR3 reads CASSTRQGKGAGAGELFF. The CDR3 region has the DNA TGTGCCAGTAGTACCCGACAGGGGAAGGGGGCAGGGGCCGGGGAGCTGTTTTTT. The whole variable domain, filled in from reference TRBV19 and TRBJ2-2, reads DGGITQSPKYLFRKEGQNVTLSCEQNLNHDAMYWYRQDPGQGLRLIYYSQIVNDFQKGDIAEGYSVSREKKESFPLTVTSAQKNPTAFYLCASSTRQGKGAGAGELFFGEGSRLTVL.

This clone was picked up one time. The rearrangement joins TRBV10-1 to TRBJ2-5, with 7 bases lining up with TRBD1. The trim removed 3 bases at V and 1 base at J, leaving 2 bases unmatched. The CDR3 totals 14 residues. The germline V gene encodes CDR1 WNHNN and CDR2 SYGVQD (reference sequence). Written as DNA, the CDR3 is TGCGCCAGCAGTGACGGGACAGTCCAAGAGACCCAGTACTTC. This encodes CASSDGTVQETQYF.

The chain uses TRBV2 and TRBJ1-2; TRBD1 agrees at 7 bases. The CDR3 is made up of 17 amino acids. Looked up from germline, CDR1 is SNHLY and CDR2 is FYNNEI. V lost 2 bases, J lost 4 bases, and 13 bases stayed unmatched. The CDR3 sequence is CASSENPGQPKSYGYTF. CDR3 coding DNA: TGTGCCAGCAGTGAAAATCCGGGACAGCCAAAGTCCTATGGCTACACCTTC.

This sequence joins TRBV9 and TRBJ2-7, with TRBD1 matching 8 bases. With V trimmed by 3 bases and J by 1 base, 6 bases remained unmatched. The CDR3 has 15 residues. In germline, CDR1 is SGDLS, CDR2 YYNGEE. CDR3 protein: CASSAGTGRSYEQYF. CDR3 nucleotide sequence: TGTGCCAGCAGCGCAGGGACAGGACGGTCCTACGAGCAGTACTTC.

The gene calls are TRBV18 and TRBJ1-6; 7 bases are shared with TRBD1. CDR3 length equals 16 residues. J lost 0 bases, V lost 5 bases, and 4 bases had no gene match. Per germline, CDR1 KGHSH and CDR2 LQKENI. The CDR3 DNA reads TGTGCCAGCTCATCGCGGACAGGCTCCTATAATTCACCCCTCCACTTT. This gives the protein CASSSRTGSYNSPLHF.

V gene TRBV6-5 combines with J gene TRBJ1-5; no firm D call. Per germline, CDR1 MNHEY and CDR2 SVGAGI. The length of the CDR3 is 15 residues. Trimming stripped 0 bases from V and 4 bases from J, with 10 bases between. The CDR3 reads CASSYSKLRNQPQHF. CDR3 nucleotide sequence: TGTGCCAGCAGTTACTCGAAACTGCGAAATCAGCCCCAGCATTTT.

The gene calls are TRBV6-5 and TRBJ1-2; the match to TRBD1 covers 7 bases. The CDR3 is made up of 14 amino acids. The germline V gene encodes CDR1 MNHEY and CDR2 SVGAGI. J gave up 5 bases and V 6 bases, and 9 bases lay outside the gene matches. The CDR3 nucleotides are TGTGCCAGCAGATTAGGACAGGACGTGTATGGCTACACCTTC. Translated, it gives CASRLGQDVYGYTF.

V usage is TRBV11-2 and J usage is TRBJ1-5; D remains ambiguous. The length of the CDR3 is 14 residues. The V and J ends lost 4 bases and 7 bases respectively, with 14 bases between them. Germline V gene data show CDR1 as SGHAT and CDR2 as FQNNGV. CDR3 residues: CASSSLPGEQPQHF. The CDR3 bases are TGTGCCAGCAGCTCCCTCCCAGGCGAGCAGCCCCAGCATTTT. The variable domain in full, with the rest retrieved from reference TRBV11-2 and TRBJ1-5, is EAGVAQSPRYKIIEKRQSVAFWCNPISGHATLYWYQQILGQGPKLLIQFQNNGVVDDSQLPKDRFSAERLKGVDSTLKIQPAKLEDSAVYLCASSSLPGEQPQHFGDGTRLSIL.

The V call is TRBV6-5, the J call TRBJ1-3, with D uncertain. The V end lost 4 bases, the J end lost 3 bases, and 10 bases lay between the germline ends. The CDR3 has 14 residues. Germline V CDR1 and CDR2: MNHEY, SVGAGI. In DNA, the CDR3 is TGTGCCAGCAGTTCCCCGGAGGGTGGAAACACCATATATTTT. Translation gives CASSSPEGGNTIYF.

This chain links TRBV12-3 or TRBV12-4 with TRBJ1-1, with D possibly being TRBD1 (5 bases). Trimming shortened V by 3 bases and J by 8 bases, and 7 bases separated the two germline ends. The CDR3 loop spans 11 amino acids. The CDR3 sequence is CASSLGPEAFF. The CDR3 region has the DNA TGTGCCAGCAGTTTGGGGCCGGAAGCTTTCTTT.

The rearrangement links TRBV27 to TRBJ2-3; 7 bases line up with TRBD1. Looked up from germline, CDR1 is MNHEY and CDR2 is SMNVEV (reference sequence). Germline trimming cut 6 bases from V and 7 bases from J; bases unmatched to any gene: 7. The CDR3 contains 13 residues. The CDR3 DNA sequence: TGTGCCAGCAGGTCTCAGGGGGTAAATACGCAGTATTTT. The encoded protein is CASRSQGVNTQYF.

The chain combines TRBV29-1 with TRBJ1-5; 8 nucleotides match TRBD1. CDR1 and CDR2 from the germline V gene are SQVTM and ANQGSEA. CDR3 length equals 13 residues. Germline trimming cut 6 bases from V and 3 bases from J; bases unmatched to any gene: 4. CDR3 amino acids: CSVRQGLNQPQHF. CDR3 DNA: TGCAGCGTCAGACAGGGGCTCAATCAGCCCCAGCATTTT. Filled out from reference TRBV29-1 and TRBJ1-5, the complete variable domain reads SAVISQKPSRDICQRGTSLTIQCQVDSQVTMMFWYRQQPGQSLTLIATANQGSEATYESGFVIDKFPISRPNLTFSTLTVSNMSPEDSSIYLCSVRQGLNQPQHFGDGTRLSIL.

The chain employs TRBV3-1 (or the pseudogene TRBV3-2) and TRBJ1-2; possibly TRBD1 for D (6 bases). CDR3 size: 14 residues. The V gene lost 4 bases and the J gene lost 4 bases, with 13 bases spanning the gap. CDR1 and CDR2 (germline): LGHDT, YNNKEL (reference sequence). DNA for the CDR3: TGTGCCAGCAGCCCGGGCACGGACAGCTATGGCTACACCTTC. Its translation: CASSPGTDSYGYTF.

The chain links TRBV7-2 to TRBJ1-5; maybe TRBD1 (5 bases). Germline loops: CDR1 SGHTA, CDR2 FQGNSA. The CDR3 loop spans 15 amino acids. V lost 4 bases to trimming and J lost 8 bases, with 18 bases between them. CDR3 loop: CASSSTRAVGEPQHF. The DNA of the CDR3 is TGTGCCAGCAGCTCTACACGGGCGGTAGGGGAGCCCCAGCATTTT.

The V and J genes are TRBV7-9 and TRBJ2-1; no reliable D call. The CDR3 contains 14 residues. Deletions cut 2 bases from V and 0 bases from J, with 5 bases between. Germline CDR1 SEHNR, CDR2 FQNEAQ (reference sequence). This CDR3 is CASSLSISYNEQFF. The CDR3, as DNA: TGTGCCAGCAGCTTAAGCATCTCCTACAATGAGCAGTTCTTC.

This chain connects TRBV12-3 or TRBV12-4 to TRBJ1-2; D is ambiguous. CDR3 length: 13 residues. Deletions cut 3 bases from V and 4 bases from J, with 9 bases between. Here the CDR3 reads CASSFPNSYGYTF. The CDR3 nucleotides are TGTGCCAGCAGTTTCCCCAACAGCTATGGCTACACCTTC.

V gene TRBV18 combines with J gene TRBJ2-1, with TRBD2 matching 9 bases. Trimming removed 6 bases from V and 8 bases from J; junction bases left unmatched: 11. CDR3 length equals 15 residues. The germline CDR1 and CDR2 sequences are KGHSH and LQKENI. The CDR3 DNA reads as TGTGCCAGCTCGGTTGGGACTAGCACCCGCCATGAGCAGTTCTTC. Translating it yields CASSVGTSTRHEQFF.

Worth noting for this clone: At one boundary the junction diverges from the germline segment, which might be a read error. The sample holds other DNA sequences that translate to the same CDR3. The chain joins TRBV10-1 to TRBJ2-7; 9 bases align to TRBD1. CDR3 length: 15 residues. The germline CDR1 and CDR2 sequences are WNHNN and SYGVQD (reference sequence). The CDR3 nucleotides are TGCGCCAGCAGTGAGGCGGGACAGGGCCCCTACGAACAGTACTTC. Protein sequence: CASSEAGQGPYEQYF.

The rearrangement joins TRBV11-2 to TRBJ1-3; possible D gene TRBD1, 5 bases. With 4 bases removed from V and 4 bases from J, the gap between germline ends came to 11 bases. Germline CDR1 SGHAT, CDR2 FQNNGV. The CDR3 is made up of 14 amino acids. For the CDR3, the DNA is TGTGCCAGCAGCTCAAGGGGCCGGGGAAACACCATATATTTT. Translation gives CASSSRGRGNTIYF.

The chain recombines TRBV19 with TRBJ1-2, with D tentatively TRBD1 (5 bases). V lost 10 bases, J lost 6 bases, and 9 bases lay in between. The CDR3 is 10 residues long. CDR1 is LNHDA and CDR2 is SQIVND in the germline V gene (reference sequence). The CDR3 is CATGHDGYTF. Written as DNA, the CDR3 is TGTGCCACCGGACATGATGGCTACACCTTC.

The rearrangement links TRBV7-9 to TRBJ2-1, with 7 bases lining up with TRBD1. The J segment lost 4 bases and the V segment lost 1 base, leaving 4 bases of the junction unmatched. Germline CDR1 reads SEHNR; CDR2 reads FQNEAQ (reference sequence). The CDR3 has 15 residues. The CDR3 DNA follows: TGTGCCAGCAGCTTAGTGGGGACAGCTTACAATGAGCAGTTCTTC. It encodes CASSLVGTAYNEQFF.

This chain uses TRBV6-1 with TRBJ1-1; a possible D gene is TRBD1 (6 bases). This CDR3 contains 16 residues. Germline V CDR1 and CDR2: MNHNS, SASEGT. V was cut by 3 bases and J by 4 bases, with 18 bases left in between. The CDR3 nucleotides read TGTGCCAGCAGTGACCGGTTGAGGGGGAAGGGCACTGAAGCTTTCTTT. This codes for CASSDRLRGKGTEAFF.

This chain connects TRBV7-2 to TRBJ1-4; D may be TRBD1 (5 bases). Per germline, CDR1 SGHTA and CDR2 FQGNSA. The CDR3 covers 14 residues. Trimming took 3 bases from V and 7 from J, leaving 12 bases between them. The CDR3: CASSLGGYGEKLFF. The CDR3 region has the DNA TGTGCCAGCAGCTTGGGGGGATATGGTGAAAAACTGTTTTTT.

The chain recombines TRBV11-2 with TRBJ2-1, with 10 bases lining up with TRBD2. Germline loops: CDR1 SGHAT, CDR2 FQNNGV. CDR3 length equals 16 residues. V shed 5 bases and J 4 bases; nucleotides not matched to a gene: 8. CDR3 DNA: TGTGCCAGCAGCATGCCTAGCGGGGGAGTTTACAATGAGCAGTTCTTC. It translates to CASSMPSGGVYNEQFF.

The chain couples TRBV25-1 to TRBJ1-1; D perhaps matches TRBD1 (5 bases). Trimming pared 4 bases from V and 8 bases from J, leaving 11 bases between. This CDR3 contains 12 residues. Per germline, CDR1 MGHDK and CDR2 SYGVNS. The CDR3 coding sequence is TGTGCCAGCAGTGGCAGGGTGCCCGAAGCTTTCTTT. It translates to CASSGRVPEAFF.

The chain combines TRBV19 with TRBJ2-7; 14 bases agree with TRBD2. Trimming removed 4 bases from V and 3 bases from J; junction bases left unmatched: 5. Germline values: CDR1 LNHDA, CDR2 SQIVND (reference sequence). CDR3 size: 16 residues. CDR3 loop: CASSTMGLAGDYEQYF. The CDR3 DNA follows: TGTGCCAGTAGTACCATGGGACTAGCGGGAGACTACGAGCAGTACTTC.

The J gene is TRBJ2-1, the V gene TRBV3-1 (or the pseudogene TRBV3-2); TRBD2 matches 11 bases. V shed 2 bases, J shed 7 bases, and the junction held 7 bases outside the gene matches. This CDR3 region has 16 residues. Germline V lookup: CDR1 LGHDT, CDR2 YNNKEL (reference sequence). CDR3 sequence (DNA): TGTGCCAGCAGCCAACCTACTAGCGGGGGTACTAATGAGCAGTTCTTC. Amino acid sequence: CASSQPTSGGTNEQFF.